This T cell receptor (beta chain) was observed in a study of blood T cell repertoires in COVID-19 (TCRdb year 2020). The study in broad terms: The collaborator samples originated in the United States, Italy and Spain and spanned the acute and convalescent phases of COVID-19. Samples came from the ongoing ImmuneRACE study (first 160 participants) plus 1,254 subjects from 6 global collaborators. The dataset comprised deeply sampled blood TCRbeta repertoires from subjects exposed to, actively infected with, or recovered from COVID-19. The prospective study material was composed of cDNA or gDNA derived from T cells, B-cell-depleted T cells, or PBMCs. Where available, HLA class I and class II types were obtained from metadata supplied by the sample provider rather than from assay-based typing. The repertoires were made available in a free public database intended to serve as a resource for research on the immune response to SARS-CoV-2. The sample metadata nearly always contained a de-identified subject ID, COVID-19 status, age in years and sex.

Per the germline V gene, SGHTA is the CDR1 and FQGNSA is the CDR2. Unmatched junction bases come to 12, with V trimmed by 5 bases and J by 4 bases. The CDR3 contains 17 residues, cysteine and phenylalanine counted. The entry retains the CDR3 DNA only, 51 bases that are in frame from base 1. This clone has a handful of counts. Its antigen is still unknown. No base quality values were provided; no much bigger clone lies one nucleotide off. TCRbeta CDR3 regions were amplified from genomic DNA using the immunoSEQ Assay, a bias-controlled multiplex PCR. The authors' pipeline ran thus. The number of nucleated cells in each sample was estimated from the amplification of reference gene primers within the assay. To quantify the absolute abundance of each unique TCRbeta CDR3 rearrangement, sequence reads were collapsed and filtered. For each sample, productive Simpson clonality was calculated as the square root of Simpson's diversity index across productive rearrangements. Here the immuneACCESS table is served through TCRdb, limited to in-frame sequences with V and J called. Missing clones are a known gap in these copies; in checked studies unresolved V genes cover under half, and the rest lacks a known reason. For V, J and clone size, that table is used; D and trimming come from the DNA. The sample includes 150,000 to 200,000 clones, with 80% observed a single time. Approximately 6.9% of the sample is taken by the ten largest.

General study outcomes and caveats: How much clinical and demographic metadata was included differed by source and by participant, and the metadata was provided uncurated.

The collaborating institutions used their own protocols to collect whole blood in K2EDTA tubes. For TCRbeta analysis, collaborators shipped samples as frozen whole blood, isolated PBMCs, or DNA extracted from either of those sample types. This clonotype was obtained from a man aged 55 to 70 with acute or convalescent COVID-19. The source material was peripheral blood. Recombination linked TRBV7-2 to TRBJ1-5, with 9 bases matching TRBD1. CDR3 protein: CASSPDRGRARNQPQHF. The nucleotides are TGTGCCAGCAGCCCGGACAGGGGCCGAGCGCGTAATCAGCCCCAGCATTTT.